The 32 T cell receptor beta chains reported below all come from one sample, sequenced in a study of shared clonotypes between healthy human individuals. TCRdb's copy holds only in-frame clones and misses some; the assay was immunoSEQ multiplex PCR. This sample carries around 700,000 clones, less than 80% of them seen once, and the ten largest clones take 1.5% to 2%. The sequenced sample was memory CD4+ T cells sorted from blood. Regarding subset: CD45RA-negative fraction. These receptors were taken from a woman in her twenties or thirties in good health.

This chain connects TRBV6-5 to TRBJ1-4, with no clear D. This CDR3 comprises 14 residues. Trimming removed 2 bases at V and 8 bases at J, with 12 bases between. Germline CDR1 reads MNHEY; CDR2 reads SVGAGI. The CDR3 DNA is TGTGCCAGCAGTTACGCCCGGGCCGCCGAAAAACTGTTTTTT. Translated, it gives CASSYARAAEKLFF.

The gene calls are TRBV7-9 and TRBJ2-3, with TRBD1 as a possible D gene (7 bases). Germline values: CDR1 SEHNR, CDR2 FQNEAQ (reference sequence). The CDR3 is 18 residues long. V lost 5 bases, J lost 2 bases, and 23 bases lay in between. CDR3 region: CASSLRGAHQGVTDTQYF. The CDR3 nucleotides read TGTGCCAGCAGCCTACGCGGGGCTCACCAGGGGGTCACAGATACGCAGTATTTT. Filled out from reference TRBV7-9 and TRBJ2-3, the complete variable domain reads DTGVSQNPRHKITKRGQNVTFRCDPISEHNRLYWYRQTLGQGPEFLTYFQNEAQLEKSRLLSDRFSAERPKGSFSTLEIQRTEQGDSAMYLCASSLRGAHQGVTDTQYFGPGTRLTVL.

J is TRBJ2-1 and V is TRBV7-2, with TRBD2 matching 13 bases. This CDR3 spans 17 amino acids. Unmatched junction bases numbered 7, after V lost 1 base and J lost 7 bases. The germline V gene encodes CDR1 SGHTA and CDR2 FQGNSA. The CDR3 DNA reads as TGTGCCAGCAGCTTAGGTCTGACTAGCGGGAGGAAAAATGAGCAGTTCTTC. This codes for CASSLGLTSGRKNEQFF.

The chain carries TRBV10-1 and TRBJ2-7; D is unclear. The CDR3 totals 12 residues. Germline CDR1 reads WNHNN; CDR2 reads SYGVQD (reference sequence). V was shortened by 4 bases and J by 4 bases, with 8 bases between the two germline ends. CDR3 loop: CASSGSGYEQYF. CDR3 nucleotide sequence: TGCGCCAGCAGTGGTTCAGGTTACGAGCAGTACTTC.

V gene TRBV6-6 combines with J gene TRBJ2-7, with TRBD1 identical over 7 bases. Germline V gene lookup returns CDR1 MNHNY and CDR2 SVGAGI (reference sequence). The CDR3 extends over 13 amino acids. The trim removed 6 bases at V and 2 bases at J, leaving 4 bases unmatched. Written as DNA, the CDR3 is TGTGCCAGCAGCCTTGGGACAGCCTACGAGCAGTACTTC. Translating it yields CASSLGTAYEQYF.

This chain connects TRBV5-4 to TRBJ2-7; TRBD2 aligns across 14 bases. V lost 3 bases, J lost 7 bases, and 12 bases stayed unmatched. The CDR3 is 17 amino acids. Per the germline V gene, CDR1 is SGHNT and CDR2 is YYREEE (reference sequence). The CDR3 DNA reads TGTGCCAGCAGCTCCTCCGGGACTAGCGGGAGAACGGGTGAGCAGTACTTC. Amino acids: CASSSSGTSGRTGEQYF.

V and J are TRBV19 and TRBJ1-1, with D possibly TRBD1 on 5 matching bases. Deletions cut 3 bases from V and 6 bases from J, with 14 bases between. Germline-derived CDR1 and CDR2 are LNHDA and SQIVND (reference sequence). This CDR3 region has 14 residues. CDR3 in amino acids: CASSIQGVRSEAFF. CDR3 DNA sequence: TGTGCCAGTAGTATTCAAGGGGTGCGCTCTGAAGCTTTCTTT.

The chain joins TRBV9 to TRBJ2-7; 12 nucleotides agree with TRBD2. J was trimmed by 1 base and V by 4 bases; bases with no gene match: 12. The CDR3 sequence is 18 residues long. The germline gives CDR1 SGDLS, CDR2 YYNGEE. In DNA, the CDR3 is TGTGCCAGCAGCCGGACTAGCGGGATGGTTCTGGAGTCCTACGAGCAGTACTTC. This gives the protein CASSRTSGMVLESYEQYF.

The rearrangement uses TRBV7-7 and TRBJ2-5, with D perhaps assigned TRBD1 or TRBD2 (6 bases each). The V end lost 7 bases, the J end lost 1 base, and 19 bases lay between the germline ends. Germline V lookup: CDR1 SSHAT, CDR2 FNYEAQ (reference sequence). This CDR3 has 16 amino acids. The CDR3 DNA reads TGTGCCAGCACCCCCCTAGGGGGGTCTGGCCAAGAGACCCAGTACTTC. It yields the protein CASTPLGGSGQETQYF.

The chain carries TRBV5-4 and TRBJ2-7, with 13 bases aligning to TRBD2. CDR3 length: 15 amino acids. V lost 4 bases and J lost 3; bases outside the gene matches: 4. CDR1 SGHNT and CDR2 YYREEE come from the germline V gene (reference sequence). DNA of the CDR3: TGTGCCAGCAGCGGGGGACTAGCGGGAAACTACGAGCAGTACTTC. Encoded protein: CASSGGLAGNYEQYF. Using reference TRBV5-4 and TRBJ2-7 for the parts outside the CDR3, the full variable domain is ETGVTQSPTHLIKTRGQQVTLRCSSQSGHNTVSWYQQALGQGPQFIFQYYREEENGRGNFPPRFSGLQFPNYSSELNVNALELDDSALYLCASSGGLAGNYEQYFGPGTRLTVT.

The J gene is TRBJ2-7, the V gene TRBV28; D uncertain. Germline CDR1 MDHEN, CDR2 SYDVKM. The CDR3 spans 13 residues. Between the trimmed V and J ends, which lost 6 bases and 0 bases, there was a span of 9 bases. As DNA, the CDR3 is TGTGCCAGCAGACGGCCCGCCTCCTACGAGCAGTACTTC. The encoded protein is CASRRPASYEQYF.

This clone was seen once. The sample carries other DNA sequences with the same CDR3. This chain connects TRBV18 to TRBJ2-1; TRBD1 aligns across 7 bases. V shed 5 bases, J shed 4 bases, and the junction held 2 bases outside the gene matches. The germline CDR1 and CDR2 sequences are KGHSH and LQKENI. This CDR3 contains 13 residues. This chain's CDR3 is CASSTGQYNEQFF. CDR3 sequence (DNA): TGTGCCAGCTCAACGGGACAGTACAATGAGCAGTTCTTC.

The rearrangement uses TRBV10-3 and TRBJ1-1, with a weak D call TRBD1 (6 bases). This CDR3 region has 15 residues. The germline CDR1 and CDR2 sequences are ENHRY and SYGVKD. V was clipped by 4 bases and J by 9 bases, with 21 bases between them. CDR3 nucleotides: TGTGCCATCAGTGTAGAACAGGGCGAGGTCCTAAAAGCTTTCTTT. This gives the protein CAISVEQGEVLKAFF.

The rearrangement joins TRBV5-6 to TRBJ2-4; 8 positions match TRBD2. J gave up 2 bases and V 1 base, and 8 bases lay outside the gene matches. The CDR3 length is 17 residues. CDR1 is SGHDT, CDR2 YYEEEE, per germline. CDR3 nucleotide sequence: TGTGCCAGCAGCTTGTACCTGACGGGAGGGACCAAAAACATTCAGTACTTC. Translated: CASSLYLTGGTKNIQYF.

A single count supports this clone. The rearrangement uses TRBV6-5 and TRBJ2-1; D is uncertain. V was shortened by 6 bases and J by 6 bases, with 9 bases between the two germline ends. The CDR3 spans 12 residues. CDR1 and CDR2 (germline): MNHEY, SVGAGI. CDR3 sequence: CASSPTFNEQFF. CDR3 DNA: TGTGCCAGCAGCCCAACCTTCAATGAGCAGTTCTTC.

This chain joins TRBV27 and TRBJ2-7; 14 nucleotides align to TRBD2. V gave up 5 bases and J gave up 3 bases; unmatched junction bases: 12. This CDR3 has 18 amino acids. Germline CDR1 MNHEY, CDR2 SMNVEV (reference sequence). The CDR3 DNA follows: TGTGCCAGCAGTCCCATAACGGGGACTAGCGGGAGTGTCTACGAGCAGTACTTC. Protein sequence: CASSPITGTSGSVYEQYF.

This clone was detected once. The sample carries other DNA sequences with the same CDR3. The V call is TRBV6-4, the J call TRBJ2-1; perhaps D is TRBD1 or TRBD2 (5 bases each). V lost 6 bases, J lost 4 bases, and 10 bases lay in between. This CDR3 has 13 amino acids. Germline V gene data show CDR1 as MRHNA and CDR2 as SNTAGT. The CDR3 is CASSRERYNEQFF. The CDR3 bases are TGTGCCAGCAGCAGGGAGCGATACAATGAGCAGTTCTTC.

The rearrangement joins TRBV9 to TRBJ2-1; D unresolved. V lost 1 base and J 5 bases, leaving 10 bases between the germline ends. CDR1 SGDLS and CDR2 YYNGEE come from the germline V gene. The CDR3 spans 14 residues. This chain's CDR3 is CASSVRVGNNEQFF. For the CDR3, the DNA is TGTGCCAGCAGCGTACGCGTCGGAAACAATGAGCAGTTCTTC.

With respect to this clone: Other nucleotide sequences from this sample produce the same CDR3. The chain combines TRBV20-1 with TRBJ2-1; either TRBD1 or TRBD2 may supply D (5 bases each). Trimming removed 6 bases at V and 4 bases at J, with 7 bases between. This CDR3 spans 11 amino acids. In germline, CDR1 is DFQATT, CDR2 SNEGSKA (reference sequence). CDR3 DNA sequence: TGCAGTGCCGAGGGGTACAATGAGCAGTTCTTC. Translating gives CSAEGYNEQFF.

V gene TRBV6-5 combines with J gene TRBJ2-5; TRBD1 might be the D (5 bases). CDR3 size: 14 residues. The germline V gene encodes CDR1 MNHEY and CDR2 SVGAGI. Trimming removed 7 bases from V and 5 bases from J, with 17 bases in between. The CDR3 nucleotides read TGTGCCAGCACCAGTTCAGGGTCGCGGGAGACCCAGTACTTC. Protein: CASTSSGSRETQYF.

The V call is TRBV28, the J call TRBJ2-1, with 7 bases matching TRBD1. The CDR3 spans 13 residues. The germline V gene has CDR1 MDHEN and CDR2 SYDVKM. V was pared by 5 bases and J by 9 bases, with 7 bases of the junction left unmatched. The CDR3 coding sequence is TGTGCCAGCAGTCGAATACAGGGGACTGAGCAGTTCTTC. It codes for CASSRIQGTEQFF.

The chain employs TRBV9 and TRBJ1-3, with TRBD1 matching over 10 bases. With 0 bases clipped from V and 3 bases from J, the junction kept 3 bases outside the gene matches. The germline V gene has CDR1 SGDLS and CDR2 YYNGEE. The CDR3 runs 16 residues. The CDR3 nucleotides read TGTGCCAGCAGCGTAGCCGGGACAGGGGTTGGAAACACCATATATTTT. It specifies CASSVAGTGVGNTIYF.

V is TRBV19 and J is TRBJ2-2; D perhaps matches TRBD2 (5 bases). V was cut by 3 bases and J by 2 bases, with 7 bases left in between. The germline V gene has CDR1 LNHDA and CDR2 SQIVND (reference sequence). This CDR3 spans 14 amino acids. The CDR3 region is CASSIGLNTGELFF. DNA of the CDR3: TGTGCCAGTAGTATCGGACTTAACACCGGGGAGCTGTTTTTT.

The chain is built from TRBV23-1 and TRBJ1-4; perhaps TRBD1 as D (5 bases). TRBV23-1 qualifies as an ORF whose function is uncertain. Trimming removed 0 bases at V and 4 bases at J, with 9 bases between. CDR3 length equals 15 residues. The CDR3 DNA sequence: TGCGCCAGCAGTCAATCGTGGGGGGTTAATGAAAAACTGTTTTTT. Its protein product is CASSQSWGVNEKLFF.

This clone was recorded once. The J gene is TRBJ2-2, the V gene TRBV5-1; 7 bases line up with TRBD1. The CDR3 extends over 15 amino acids. Germline loops: CDR1 SGHRS, CDR2 YFSETQ. The V segment lost 8 bases and the J segment 0 bases; nucleotides outside the gene matches: 7. CDR3: CASNPGTANTGELFF. Written as DNA, the CDR3 is TGCGCCAGTAACCCCGGGACAGCGAACACCGGGGAGCTGTTTTTT.

This chain joins TRBV5-4 and TRBJ2-7; 10 bases align to TRBD1. The CDR3 has 14 amino acids. Germline V gene lookup returns CDR1 SGHNT and CDR2 YYREEE (reference sequence). V was clipped by 4 bases and J by 5 bases; unmatched bases: 6. The CDR3 protein is CASSQGQGWDEQYF. DNA for the CDR3: TGTGCCAGCAGCCAGGGACAGGGGTGGGACGAGCAGTACTTC.

This rearrangement joins TRBV6-5 to TRBJ2-3; D possibly uses TRBD1 or TRBD2 (5 bases each). V was pared by 5 bases and J by 2 bases, with 11 bases between. There are 14 residues in the CDR3. Germline-derived CDR1 and CDR2 are MNHEY and SVGAGI. DNA of the CDR3: TGTGCCAGCAGTGCAACCGGGACCACAGATACGCAGTATTTT. Its translation: CASSATGTTDTQYF.

The rearrangement joins TRBV5-6 to TRBJ2-1, with 12 positions matching TRBD2. The germline V gene encodes CDR1 SGHDT and CDR2 YYEEEE. This CDR3 comprises 15 residues. V shed 4 bases, J shed 10 bases, and the junction held 9 bases outside the gene matches. The CDR3: CASSRWPGLAGEQFF. Here the CDR3 DNA reads TGTGCCAGCAGCCGATGGCCGGGACTAGCGGGCGAGCAGTTCTTC.

This rearrangement joins TRBV11-2 to TRBJ1-2; TRBD1 is a possible D gene (5 bases). Trimming stripped 1 base from V and 0 bases from J, with 18 bases between. CDR3 length equals 18 residues. Germline lookup yields CDR1 SGHAT and CDR2 FQNNGV. CDR3 protein: CASSLGRSHRTANYGYTF. The CDR3 coding sequence is TGTGCCAGCAGCTTAGGACGATCTCACAGGACTGCTAACTATGGCTACACCTTC. Using reference TRBV11-2 and TRBJ1-2 for the parts outside the CDR3, the full variable domain is EAGVAQSPRYKIIEKRQSVAFWCNPISGHATLYWYQQILGQGPKLLIQFQNNGVVDDSQLPKDRFSAERLKGVDSTLKIQPAKLEDSAVYLCASSLGRSHRTANYGYTFGSGTRLTVV.

This chain connects TRBV2 to TRBJ2-2, with 9 bases matching TRBD2. Trimming removed 9 bases from V and 1 base from J; junction bases left unmatched: 6. This CDR3 is 15 amino acids long. CDR1 is SNHLY, CDR2 FYNNEI, per germline. In DNA, the CDR3 is TGTGCCAGTCGATTGACTAGCGGGAACACCGGGGAGCTGTTTTTT. This gives the protein CASRLTSGNTGELFF.

The chain links TRBV27 to TRBJ2-1; the match to TRBD2 covers 9 bases. The germline V gene encodes CDR1 MNHEY and CDR2 SMNVEV (reference sequence). The junction had 10 bases not matched to a gene; V was cut back by 5 bases and J by 8 bases. There are 15 residues in the CDR3. The CDR3 nucleotides are TGTGCCAGCAGTAATACGGGACTAGCCGCCCATGAGCAGTTCTTC. It encodes CASSNTGLAAHEQFF.

This rearrangement joins TRBV6-1 to TRBJ1-4; D unclear. Germline CDR1 MNHNS, CDR2 SASEGT. Trimming stripped 6 bases from V and 4 bases from J, with 6 bases between. This CDR3 has 12 residues. Here the CDR3 DNA reads TGTGCCAGCAGGGGTGGTAATGAAAAACTGTTTTTT. Translated, it gives CASRGGNEKLFF.